The text below deals with one T cell receptor beta chain. This CDR3 has 13 residues. V lost 2 bases and J 5 bases, leaving 7 bases between the germline ends. This entry is derived from a study of control samples from healthy donors and cancer patients. Assay used: immunoSEQ multiplex PCR; TCRdb lists only in-frame clones, some missing. The sample gives roughly 130,000 clones, under 95% of which show up once; roughly 7.8% is in the top ten. This sequence was found in a man aged 18 to 30 in good health. The specimen was blood. This chain links TRBV12-3 or TRBV12-4 with TRBJ1-5; the D is unclear. This CDR3 reads CASSLNSYQPQHF. CDR3 in DNA: TGTGCCAGCAGTTTAAACAGTTATCAGCCCCAGCATTTT.